This T cell receptor (beta chain) was documented in a study of blood T cell repertoires in COVID-19 (dated by TCRdb to 2018 to 2020). For context, the study as a whole: The collaborator samples originated in the United States, Italy and Spain and spanned the acute and convalescent phases of COVID-19. Where available, HLA class I and class II types were obtained from metadata supplied by the sample provider rather than from assay-based typing. Sample metadata almost always included a de-identified subject ID, COVID-19 status, age in years and sex. Deeply sampled blood TCRbeta repertoires from subjects exposed to, actively infected with, or recovered from COVID-19 were included in the dataset. The samples were drawn from two sources: the first 160 participants of the ongoing ImmuneRACE study, and 1,000 to 1,500 subjects contributed by 6 global collaborators. A freely available public database, intended as a resource for researchers studying the immune response to SARS-CoV-2, is where the repertoires were released. The material from the prospective study consisted of cDNA or gDNA derived from T cells, B-cell-depleted T cells, or PBMCs.

The immunoSEQ Assay, a bias-controlled multiplex PCR, was used to amplify TCRbeta CDR3 regions from genomic DNA. Regarding the original processing steps: The number of nucleated cells in each sample was estimated by amplification of reference gene primers within the assay. To quantify the absolute abundance of each unique TCRbeta CDR3 rearrangement, sequence reads were collapsed and filtered. Productive Simpson clonality was computed per sample as the square root of Simpson's diversity index over productive rearrangements. What TCRdb holds here is the immuneACCESS table cut down to in-frame rearrangements. Part of the clones is not present; checked against another copy, under half of the missing clones reflect an unresolved V gene, and the others are unexplained. V and J calls and clone size are as listed in that table; D and trimming were resolved from the DNA. The sample table holds a few hundred thousand clones, of which more than 70% were seen once. The ten biggest clones cover about 1.2% of the sample.

V trim: 0 bases; J trim: 14 bases; unmatched bases: 6. The cysteine opens and the phenylalanine closes a CDR3 of 12 amino acids. Of all the DNA, just the CDR3 is kept, 36 bases in frame from base 1. Looking up the germline V gene yields CDR1 MNHNS and CDR2 SASEGT. Enrolling through a virtual design, the prospective study's participants ranged in age from about 18 to 100 years and lived across 24 United States geographic areas. In the prospective study, participants were assigned to cohorts based on the clinical history participants reported in a screening survey and a study questionnaire. For ImmuneRACE Cohort 3, a participant was defined as recovered based on two consecutive negative NP/OP PCR tests, clearance by a healthcare professional, or resolution of symptoms. Mobile phlebotomists in the prospective study collected whole blood, serum and a nasopharyngeal or oropharyngeal swab from every participant. Additional blood draws and questionnaires over an approximately two-month period could optionally be provided by prospective study participants. Prospective study blood samples were shipped either frozen or at room temperature before DNA extraction.

What the study reported, not specific to this receptor: How much clinical and demographic metadata was included differed by source and by participant, and the metadata was provided uncurated.

To note about this clone: Its cognate antigen has yet to be identified. Per-nucleotide qualities are absent, and no much larger clonotype sits a single base away.

Sequenced sample: PBMCs or T cells enriched from blood (not recorded which). This receptor was identified in a woman aged 18-30 years who had recovered from COVID-19. This chain joins TRBV6-1 to TRBJ1-2; 7 bases in between match TRBD1. The sequenced DNA is TGTGCCAGCAGTGAAGCTGGACAGGAAGTAACCTTC. Protein translation: CASSEAGQEVTF.